The clone carrying this TCR beta chain was counted once. These data originate in a study of cytomegalovirus exposure and HLA in healthy donors. Data came from immunoSEQ multiplex PCR; TCRdb stores just in-frame clones and leaves some out. Among over 200,000 clones listed, around nine tenths were seen once. Sequenced sample: PBMCs. The clonotype was recovered from a woman under 30 in good health and CMV-seronegative.

CDR3 loop: CASSLPGQGGTEAFF. The CDR3 DNA sequence: TGCGCCAGCAGCCTTCCGGGACAAGGTGGCACTGAAGCTTTCTTT. The J gene is TRBJ1-1, the V gene TRBV5-1, with TRBD1 as a possible D gene (6 bases). The CDR3 is 15 residues long. V lost 4 bases and J 4 bases, leaving 17 bases between the germline ends. CDR1 is SGHRS and CDR2 is YFSETQ in the germline V gene.